This T cell receptor beta chain is drawn from a study of cytomegalovirus exposure and HLA in healthy donors. Whole-study context: The same platform as the roughly 670 first-cohort repertoires was used for the 120 validation repertoires, a later analysis reported.

V was pared by 5 bases and J by 4 bases, with 2 bases of the junction left unmatched. Per germline, CDR1 PRHDT and CDR2 FYEKMQ (reference sequence). This CDR3 is built from 13 residues. The study, taken as a whole, reports: Most observed TCR sequences were rare, whereas some public TCRs were detected in many donors. Cytomegalovirus-associated TCR beta chains were listed, numbering under 200.

Sequenced by immunoSEQ multiplex PCR; TCRdb stores in-frame clones only, minus some. The table has approximately 190,000 clones, approximately 88% seen once. This clone turned up a few times. Antigen unknown. Sequencing used PBMCs. The gene calls are TRBV13 and TRBJ1-2, with 9 bases fitting TRBD1. The TCR sequence derives from a man aged 18 to 29 in good health and CMV-seropositive. CDR3 in amino acids: CASSQTGGYGYTF. The CDR3 DNA is TGTGCCAGCAGCCAGACAGGGGGCTATGGCTACACCTTC.